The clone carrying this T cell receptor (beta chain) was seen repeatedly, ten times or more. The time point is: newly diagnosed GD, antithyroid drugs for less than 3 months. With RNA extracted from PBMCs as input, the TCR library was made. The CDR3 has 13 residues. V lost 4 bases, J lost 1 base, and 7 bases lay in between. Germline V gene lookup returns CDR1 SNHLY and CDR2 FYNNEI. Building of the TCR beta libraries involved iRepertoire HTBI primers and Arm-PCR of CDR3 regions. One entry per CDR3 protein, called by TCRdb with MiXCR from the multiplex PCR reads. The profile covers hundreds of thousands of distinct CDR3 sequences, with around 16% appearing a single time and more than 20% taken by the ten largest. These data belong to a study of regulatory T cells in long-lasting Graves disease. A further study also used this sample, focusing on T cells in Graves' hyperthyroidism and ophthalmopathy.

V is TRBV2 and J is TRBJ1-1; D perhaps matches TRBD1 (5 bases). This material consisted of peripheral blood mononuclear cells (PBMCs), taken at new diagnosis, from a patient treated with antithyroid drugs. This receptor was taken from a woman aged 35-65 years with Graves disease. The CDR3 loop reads CASSVRGNTEAFF. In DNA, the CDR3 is TGTGCCAGCAGTGTTAGGGGGAACACTGAAGCTTTCTTT. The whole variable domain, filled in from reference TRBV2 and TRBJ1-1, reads EPEVTQTPSHQVTQMGQEVILRCVPISNHLYFYWYRQILGQKVEFLVSFYNNEISEKSEIFDDQFSVERPDGSNFTLKIRSTKLEDSAMYFCASSVRGNTEAFFGQGTRLTVV.